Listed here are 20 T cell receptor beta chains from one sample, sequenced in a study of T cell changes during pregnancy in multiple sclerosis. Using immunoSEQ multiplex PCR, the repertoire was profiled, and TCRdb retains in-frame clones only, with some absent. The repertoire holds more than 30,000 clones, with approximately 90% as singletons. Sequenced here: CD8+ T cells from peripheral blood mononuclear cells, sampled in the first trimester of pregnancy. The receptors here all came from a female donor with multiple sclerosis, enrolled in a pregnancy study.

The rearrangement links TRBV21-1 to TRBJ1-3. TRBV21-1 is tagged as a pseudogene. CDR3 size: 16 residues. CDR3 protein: CASSKAGGDSGNTIYF. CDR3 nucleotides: TGTGCCAGCAGCAAAGCTGGGGGGGACTCTGGAAACACCATATATTTT.

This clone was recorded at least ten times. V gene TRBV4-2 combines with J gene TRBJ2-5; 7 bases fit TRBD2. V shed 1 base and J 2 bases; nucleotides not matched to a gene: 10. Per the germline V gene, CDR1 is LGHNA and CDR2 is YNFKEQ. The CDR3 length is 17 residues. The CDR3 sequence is CASSQGSSASGQETQYF. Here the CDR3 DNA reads TGTGCCAGCAGCCAAGGGTCCTCGGCTAGCGGACAAGAGACCCAGTACTTC.

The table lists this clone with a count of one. Here the CDR3 DNA reads TGTGCCAGCAGTGACGGACTAGCGCTGAGCTCCTACAATGAGCAGTTCTTC. This codes for CASSDGLALSSYNEQFF. The V and J genes are TRBV27 and TRBJ2-1; 9 bases map to TRBD2. CDR1 is MNHEY, CDR2 SMNVEV, per germline (reference sequence). The CDR3 has 17 residues. The ends lost 5 bases at V and 0 bases at J; junction bases unmatched: 8.

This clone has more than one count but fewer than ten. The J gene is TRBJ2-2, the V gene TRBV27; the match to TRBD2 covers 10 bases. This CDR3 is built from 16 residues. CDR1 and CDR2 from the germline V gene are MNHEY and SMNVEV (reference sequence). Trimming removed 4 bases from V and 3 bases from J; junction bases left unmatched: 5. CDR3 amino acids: CASSSLAGAHTGELFF. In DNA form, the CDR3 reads TGTGCCAGCAGTTCCCTAGCGGGGGCGCACACCGGGGAGCTGTTTTTT.

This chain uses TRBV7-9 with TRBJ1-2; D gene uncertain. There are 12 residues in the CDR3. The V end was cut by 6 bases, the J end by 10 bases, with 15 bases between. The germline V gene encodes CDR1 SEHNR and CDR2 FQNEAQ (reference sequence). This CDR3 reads CASSPSSADYTF. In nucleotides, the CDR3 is TGTGCCAGCAGTCCTAGTAGCGCAGACTACACCTTC.

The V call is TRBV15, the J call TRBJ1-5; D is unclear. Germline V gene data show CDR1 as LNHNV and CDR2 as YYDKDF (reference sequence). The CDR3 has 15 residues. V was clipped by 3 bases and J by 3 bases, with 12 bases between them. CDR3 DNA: TGTGCCACCAGCAGGGCCCGGGGTAACAATCAGCCCCAGCATTTT. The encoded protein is CATSRARGNNQPQHF.

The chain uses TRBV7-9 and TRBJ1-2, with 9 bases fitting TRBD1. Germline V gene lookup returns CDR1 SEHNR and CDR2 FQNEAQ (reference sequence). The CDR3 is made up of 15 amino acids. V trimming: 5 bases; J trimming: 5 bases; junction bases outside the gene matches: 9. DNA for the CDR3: TGTGCCAGCAGCGCCCGGGACAGGGAACTATATGGCTACACCTTC. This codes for CASSARDRELYGYTF.

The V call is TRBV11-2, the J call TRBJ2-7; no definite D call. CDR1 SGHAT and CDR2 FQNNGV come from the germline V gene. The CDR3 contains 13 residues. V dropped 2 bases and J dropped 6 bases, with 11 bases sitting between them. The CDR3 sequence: CASSLIPVSEQYF. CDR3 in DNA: TGTGCCAGCAGCTTAATACCGGTTTCCGAGCAGTACTTC.

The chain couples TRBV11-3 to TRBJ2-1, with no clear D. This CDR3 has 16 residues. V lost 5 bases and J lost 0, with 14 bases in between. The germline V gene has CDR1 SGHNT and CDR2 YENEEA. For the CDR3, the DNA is TGTGCCAGCAGCCCCCCCGGGTGGAGCTCCTACAATGAGCAGTTCTTC. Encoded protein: CASSPPGWSSYNEQFF.

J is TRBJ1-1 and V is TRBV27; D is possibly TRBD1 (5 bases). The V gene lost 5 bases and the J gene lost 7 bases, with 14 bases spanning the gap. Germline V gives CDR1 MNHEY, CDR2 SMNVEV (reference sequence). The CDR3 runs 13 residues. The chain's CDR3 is CASSLGGRLEAFF. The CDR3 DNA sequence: TGTGCCAGCAGTCTGGGGGGGAGGCTTGAAGCTTTCTTT.

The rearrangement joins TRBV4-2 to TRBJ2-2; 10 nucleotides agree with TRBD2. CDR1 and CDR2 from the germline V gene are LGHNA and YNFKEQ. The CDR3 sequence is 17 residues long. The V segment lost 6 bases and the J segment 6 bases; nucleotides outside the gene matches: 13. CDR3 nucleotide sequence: TGTGCCAGCAGATCCACGGGTGTAGCGGGAGGTTCCGGGGAGCTGTTTTTT. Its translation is CASRSTGVAGGSGELFF.

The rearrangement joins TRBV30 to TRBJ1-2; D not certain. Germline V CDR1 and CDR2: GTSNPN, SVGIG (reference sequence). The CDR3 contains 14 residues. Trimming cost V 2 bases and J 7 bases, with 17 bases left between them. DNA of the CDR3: TGTGCCTGGAGTCCAACGGTGGCTGCGGCTGGCTACACCTTC. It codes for CAWSPTVAAAGYTF.

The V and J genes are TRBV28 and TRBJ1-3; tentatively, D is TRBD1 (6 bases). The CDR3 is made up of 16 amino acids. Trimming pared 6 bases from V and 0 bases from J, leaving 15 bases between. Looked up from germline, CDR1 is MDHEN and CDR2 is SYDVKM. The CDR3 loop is CASSQGHRLSGNTIYF. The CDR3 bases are TGTGCCAGCAGCCAGGGGCATAGACTCTCTGGAAACACCATATATTTT.

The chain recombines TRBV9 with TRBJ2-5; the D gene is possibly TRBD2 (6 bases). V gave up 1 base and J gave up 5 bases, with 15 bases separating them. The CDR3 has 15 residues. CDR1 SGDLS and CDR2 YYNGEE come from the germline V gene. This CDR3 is CASSVLSGSQETQYF. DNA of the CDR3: TGTGCCAGCAGCGTATTATCCGGGAGTCAGGAGACCCAGTACTTC.

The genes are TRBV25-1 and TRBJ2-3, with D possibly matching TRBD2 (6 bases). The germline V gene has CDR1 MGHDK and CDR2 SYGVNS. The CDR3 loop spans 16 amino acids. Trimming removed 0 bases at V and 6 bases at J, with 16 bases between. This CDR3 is CASSEYGGGSGDTQYF. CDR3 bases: TGTGCCAGCAGTGAATATGGTGGAGGGTCGGGGGATACGCAGTATTTT.

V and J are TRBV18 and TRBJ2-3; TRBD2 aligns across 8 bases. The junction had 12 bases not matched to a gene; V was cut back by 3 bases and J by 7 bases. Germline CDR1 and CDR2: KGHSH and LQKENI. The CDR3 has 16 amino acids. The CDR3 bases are TGTGCCAGCTCACCGGGTCTGGAGCGGGGGAGAAATACGCAGTATTTT. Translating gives CASSPGLERGRNTQYF.

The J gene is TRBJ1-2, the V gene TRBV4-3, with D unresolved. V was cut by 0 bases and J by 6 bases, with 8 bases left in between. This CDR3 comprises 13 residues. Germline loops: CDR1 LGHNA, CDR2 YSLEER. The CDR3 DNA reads TGCGCCAGCAGCCAAGAAAACGGGGATGGCTACACCTTC. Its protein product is CASSQENGDGYTF.

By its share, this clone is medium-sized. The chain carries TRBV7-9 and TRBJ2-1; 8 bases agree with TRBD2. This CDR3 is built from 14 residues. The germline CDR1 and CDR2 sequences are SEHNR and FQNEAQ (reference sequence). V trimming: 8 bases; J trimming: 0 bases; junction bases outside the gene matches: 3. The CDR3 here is CASVSGGSYNEQFF. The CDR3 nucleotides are TGTGCCAGCGTCAGCGGGGGCTCCTACAATGAGCAGTTCTTC. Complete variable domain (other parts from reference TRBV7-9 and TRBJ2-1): DTGVSQNPRHKITKRGQNVTFRCDPISEHNRLYWYRQTLGQGPEFLTYFQNEAQLEKSRLLSDRFSAERPKGSFSTLEIQRTEQGDSAMYLCASVSGGSYNEQFFGPGTRLTVL.

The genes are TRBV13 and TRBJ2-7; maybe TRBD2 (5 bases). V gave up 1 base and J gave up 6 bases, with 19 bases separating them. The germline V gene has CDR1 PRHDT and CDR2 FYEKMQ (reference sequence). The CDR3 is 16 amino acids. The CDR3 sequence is CASSLELNGVGIEQYF. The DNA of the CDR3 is TGTGCCAGCAGCTTAGAATTGAACGGGGTGGGGATCGAGCAGTACTTC.

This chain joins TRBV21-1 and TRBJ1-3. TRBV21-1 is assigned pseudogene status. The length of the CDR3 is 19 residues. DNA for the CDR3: TGTGCCAGCAGCAAATCAAGCGGGCGGAAGAATAGCTCTGGAAACACCATATATTTT. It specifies CASSKSSGRKNSSGNTIYF.